The next 28 T cell receptor beta chains were all read from a single sample in a study of tumor-infiltrating lymphocytes in primary liver carcinoma. Using a constant-region primer together with ProtoScript II reverse transcriptase, TCR beta cDNA was made from 500 ng of total RNA. ARM-PCR, slightly modified, supplied the TCR beta libraries through three nested multiplex PCR rounds. TRBV1-TRBV30 forward and Cbeta reverse primers drove the first two roughly 11-cycle rounds. In TCRdb, the multiplex PCR reads were re-called with MiXCR into one record per CDR3 protein. The table includes approximately 330,000 distinct CDR3 sequences, less than 65% detected once. Researchers drew blood RNA from unsorted whole blood and extracted germline DNA as well. The sequenced material came from peripheral blood. These receptors were obtained from a man aged 40-49 years with primary liver carcinoma and hepatitis B virus infection.

The V gene is TRBV28, the J gene TRBJ1-6, with D perhaps matching TRBD1 (5 bases). This CDR3 has 16 residues. CDR1 is MDHEN and CDR2 is SYDVKM in the germline V gene. CDR3 residues: CATGADGGLEGSALHF. CDR3 nucleotides: TGTGCGACCGGGGCGGACGGAGGTTTAGAAGGTTCGGCCCTCCACTTT. The variable domain in full, completed from reference TRBV28 and TRBJ1-6, reads DVKVTQSSRYLVKRTGEKVFLECVQDMDHENMFWYRQDPGLGLRLIYFSYDVKMKEKGDIPEGYSVSREKKERFSLILESASTNQTSMYLCATGADGGLEGSALHFGNGTRLTVT.

This chain uses TRBV11-1 with TRBJ2-3; either TRBD1 or TRBD2 may fit D (5 bases each). Trimming shortened V by 4 bases and J by 1 base, and 24 bases separated the two germline ends. Germline V lookup: CDR1 SGHAT, CDR2 FQDESV (reference sequence). The CDR3 has 19 residues. This CDR3 is CASSSGGRSIGARTDTQYF. CDR3 in DNA: TGTGCCAGCAGCTCTGGGGGAAGATCTATTGGAGCCCGCACAGATACGCAGTATTTT.

The J gene is TRBJ2-1, the V gene TRBV5-1; 10 bases align to TRBD2. CDR3 size: 15 residues. J gave up 7 bases and V 0 bases, and 4 bases lay outside the gene matches. Germline CDR1 and CDR2: SGHRS and YFSETQ. The DNA for the CDR3 is TGCGCCAGCAGCTTGGATGGGACTAGCGTAAATGAGCAGTTCTTC. Translating it yields CASSLDGTSVNEQFF.

In this sample, this clonotype turned up a few times. This sequence joins TRBV5-6 and TRBJ2-7, with D possibly TRBD2 on 7 matching bases. Germline V gene lookup returns CDR1 SGHDT and CDR2 YYEEEE. V gave up 3 bases and J gave up 0 bases, with 13 bases separating them. The CDR3 is 15 residues long. The CDR3 DNA reads as TGTGCCAGCAGCTGGGGGCGGGGGACCTCCTACGAGCAGTACTTC. Translating it yields CASSWGRGTSYEQYF. The entire variable domain, with the rest obtained from reference TRBV5-6 and TRBJ2-7, is as follows: DAGVTQSPTHLIKTRGQQVTLRCSPKSGHDTVSWYQQALGQGPQFIFQYYEEEERQRGNFPDRFSGHQFPNYSSELNVNALLLGDSALYLCASSWGRGTSYEQYFGPGTRLTVT.

Details on this clonotype: Since a much larger clone is just one base distant, this may be a read error. The CDR3 region has the DNA TGTGCCAGCGGTTCGAGCGGGAGGGCTCAAGGAGATACGCAGTATTTT. As protein: CASGSSGRAQGDTQYF. This chain connects TRBV12-3 or TRBV12-4 to TRBJ2-3; TRBD2 matches 10 bases. The V and J ends lost 8 bases and 5 bases, in that order; junction bases with no gene match: 13. CDR3 length: 16 residues.

The chain's CDR3 is CATSDRGLGYTF. The CDR3 nucleotides are TGTGCCACCAGTGACAGGGGGCTTGGCTACACCTTC. The rearrangement uses TRBV24-1 and TRBJ1-2, with 8 positions matching TRBD1. The germline V gene encodes CDR1 KGHDR and CDR2 SFDVKD. V shed 4 bases, J shed 7 bases, and the junction held 1 base outside the gene matches. This CDR3 comprises 12 residues.

This clonotype occurred many times. The chain employs TRBV4-1 and TRBJ1-3, with D unclear. Germline V gene sequence: CDR1 MGHRA, CDR2 YSYEKL. The V end was cut by 1 base, the J end by 0 bases, with 13 bases between. CDR3 length: 17 amino acids. The CDR3 DNA is TGCGCCAGCAGCCAAGGTGTACAGTGGAGCTCTGGAAACACCATATATTTT. Amino acid sequence: CASSQGVQWSSGNTIYF.

Comment on this clonotype: The germline gene is not matched at one end of the junction; a read error may be the cause. This chain uses TRBV5-8 with TRBJ2-1, with unresolved D. This CDR3 contains 17 residues. Germline values: CDR1 SGHTS, CDR2 YDEGEE. CDR3 protein: CASSLLIVASSYNEQFF. The CDR3 DNA reads TGTGCCAGTAGCTTGCTTATAGTGGCGAGCTCCTACAATGAGCAGTTCTTC.

This clonotype has ten or more counts. The chain combines TRBV6-5 with TRBJ1-2; D unclear. The CDR3 spans 12 residues. V dropped 6 bases and J dropped 3 bases, with 8 bases sitting between them. Per the germline V gene, CDR1 is MNHEY and CDR2 is SVGAGI. CDR3 sequence (DNA): TGTGCCAGCAGGAAGGATTACTATGGCTACACCTTC. It codes for CASRKDYYGYTF.

This clonotype was seen ten or more times. This sequence joins TRBV4-1 and TRBJ2-4; weak D call: TRBD2 (6 bases). This CDR3 has 16 amino acids. Germline-derived CDR1 and CDR2 are MGHRA and YSYEKL. V was pared by 0 bases and J by 7 bases, with 16 bases between. The CDR3 region is CASSQDTNAGGNIQYF. The CDR3 bases are TGCGCCAGCAGCCAAGATACTAACGCTGGGGGGAACATTCAGTACTTC.

In its sample, this clonotype was seen a few times. The rearrangement uses TRBV5-1 and TRBJ2-5; 7 bases agree with TRBD2. Germline trimming cut 6 bases from V and 0 bases from J; bases unmatched to any gene: 2. CDR1 is SGHRS, CDR2 YFSETQ, per germline. The CDR3 runs 13 residues. CDR3 DNA: TGCGCCAGCAAGCGGGGATACCAAGAGACCCAGTACTTC. It is translated as CASKRGYQETQYF.

This clonotype was detected many times. The chain links TRBV10-3 to TRBJ2-2; tentatively, D is TRBD2 (5 bases). CDR1 is ENHRY, CDR2 SYGVKD, per germline. The CDR3 is 15 residues long. V lost 0 bases and J 5 bases, leaving 10 bases between the germline ends. The CDR3 loop reads CAISESAGETGELFF. The DNA for the CDR3 is TGTGCCATCAGTGAGTCGGCCGGGGAAACCGGGGAGCTGTTTTTT.

In regard to this clonotype: A much larger clone sits a single nucleotide away, making a read error possible. Given the absence of the conserved phenylalanine or tryptophan at the CDR3 end, a read error is likely. The chain couples TRBV6-1 to TRBJ2-7; 7 positions agree with TRBD1. The CDR3 consists of 14 residues. With 2 bases clipped from V and 4 bases from J, the junction kept 5 bases outside the gene matches. Per the germline V gene, CDR1 is MNHNS and CDR2 is SASEGT. CDR3: CASSESVTGYEQYL. DNA of the CDR3: TGTGCCAGCAGTGAATCGGTGACAGGGTACGAGCAGTACTTG.

The table lists this clonotype with a count of one. The junction departs from the called germline gene at one end, perhaps through a read error. The V and J genes are TRBV7-3 and TRBJ2-1; D is undetermined. Germline CDR1 reads SGHTA; CDR2 reads FQGTGA. The CDR3 is 12 residues long. The CDR3 nucleotides read TGTGCCAGCAGCTTAAACTACAATAAGCAGTTCTTC. It codes for CASSLNYNKQFF.

This clonotype has more than one count but fewer than ten. The junction does not match germline at one end; this may be a read error. The chain carries TRBV30 and TRBJ2-7, with D tentatively TRBD1 (6 bases). The CDR3 has 12 amino acids. CDR1 and CDR2 from the germline V gene are GTSNPN and SVGIG (reference sequence). The DNA of the CDR3 is TGTGCCTGGAGTCGACAGGCGGAAGAGCAGCACTTC. It is translated as CAWSRQAEEQHF.

Concerning this clonotype itself: Given a much more abundant clone one base away, this may be a read error. In nucleotides, the CDR3 is TGTGCCAGCAGTGAACGTGGACAGGGGCACTACGAGCACTACTTC. It specifies CASSERGQGHYEHYF. The rearrangement uses TRBV6-1 and TRBJ2-7; TRBD1 matches at 9 bases. CDR3 length equals 15 residues. The germline gives CDR1 MNHNS, CDR2 SASEGT.

The V gene is TRBV11-2, the J gene TRBJ2-7; no firm D call. The CDR3 contains 16 residues. Germline V lookup: CDR1 SGHAT, CDR2 FQNNGV. Between the trimmed V and J ends, which lost 5 bases and 13 bases, there was a span of 30 bases. The CDR3, as DNA: TGTGCCAGCAGCCGTAGTGGCAGATCCTGGATGTACGACCAATACTTC. Translation gives CASSRSGRSWMYDQYF.

About this clonotype: Sequence at one end of the junction differs from germline and may be a read error. The chain joins TRBV14 to TRBJ1-5; D is uncertain. The CDR3 is 15 amino acids. CDR1 and CDR2 (germline): SGHDN, FVKESK. The CDR3 region has the DNA TGTGCCAGCAGCCAGACATGTGAGAGCAACCAGCCCCAGCATTTT. Residues: CASSQTCESNQPQHF.

In regard to this clonotype: At one of its ends the junction is not consistent with the germline gene, which may arise from a read error. V and J are TRBV6-6 and TRBJ2-6, with D perhaps assigned TRBD1 or TRBD2 (5 bases each). The CDR3 runs 15 residues. Looked up from germline, CDR1 is MNHNY and CDR2 is SVGAGI (reference sequence). CDR3 bases: TGTGCCAGCAGTTACTGCGGGTCTGGGGCCAATGTCCTGACTTTC. Residues: CASSYCGSGANVLTF.

The rearrangement uses TRBV19 and TRBJ1-6, with D hard to call. The V and J ends lost 5 bases and 15 bases respectively, with 14 bases between them. There are 12 residues in the CDR3. Germline CDR1 LNHDA, CDR2 SQIVND (reference sequence). CDR3 DNA: TGTGCCAGTAGTCCAGATTCTCGACTCCTCCACTTT. Amino acids: CASSPDSRLLHF.

About this clonotype: A read error may be the cause here, since a much bigger clone is one base away. V and J are TRBV14 and TRBJ1-1; 7 nucleotides match TRBD1. This CDR3 is 15 amino acids long. V gave up 2 bases and J gave up 6 bases; unmatched junction bases: 9. CDR1 and CDR2 from the germline V gene are SGHDN and FVKESK. CDR3 DNA: TGTGCCAGCAGCCAATTCAAGGGGGCAGGTGCTGAAGCTTTCTTT. Translation gives CASSQFKGAGAEAFF.

The sample holds many counts of this clonotype. This chain links TRBV6-2 or TRBV6-3 with TRBJ1-1; 7 bases agree with TRBD1. CDR3 length equals 14 residues. Trimming cost V 2 bases and J 5 bases; bases outside gene matches: 5. Germline lookup yields CDR1 MNHEY and CDR2 SVGEGT. CDR3 sequence reads: CASSYQQGNTEAFF. The CDR3 bases are TGTGCCAGCAGTTACCAACAGGGGAATACTGAAGCTTTCTTT.

Concerning this clonotype itself: A read error may explain this, as a much larger clone is one base away. The rearrangement joins TRBV6-2 or TRBV6-3 to TRBJ2-7; D is uncertain. The V gene's germline CDR1 is MNHEY and CDR2 SVGEGT. This CDR3 region has 14 residues. This CDR3 is CVTALHEATYEQYF. CDR3 bases: TGTGTCACCGCCCTCCACGAGGCTACCTACGAGCAGTACTTC.

A note on this clonotype: This clone may be a read error of a much larger clone one base away. The chain has TRBV12-3 or TRBV12-4 and TRBJ2-2; a possible D gene is TRBD2 (6 bases). V was shortened by 6 bases and J by 0 bases, with 11 bases between the two germline ends. The CDR3 runs to 15 residues. The CDR3 loop reads CASRDAGSNTGELFF. The DNA of the CDR3 is TGTGCCAGCAGGGATGCGGGATCGAACACCGGGGAGCTGTTTTTT.

This clonotype was counted once. The chain is built from TRBV11-2 and TRBJ1-5; 9 bases map to TRBD1. CDR1 is SGHAT, CDR2 FQNNGV, per germline. The CDR3 has 15 amino acids. This chain's CDR3 is CNSSLEDRGGQPQHF. The CDR3 region has the DNA TGTAACAGCAGCTTAGAGGACAGGGGAGGTCAGCCCCAGCATTTT.

For this clonotype: A much bigger clone sits one base away, suggesting this may be a read error. This chain uses TRBV11-2 with TRBJ2-2, with 10 bases lining up with TRBD2. Germline assignment: CDR1 SGHAT and CDR2 FQNNGV. The CDR3 covers 15 residues. The CDR3 reads CAISFGLADTGELFF. CDR3 bases: TGTGCCATCAGCTTCGGACTAGCGGACACCGGGGAGCTGTTTTTT.

This clonotype occurred many times. The chain recombines TRBV6-1 with TRBJ2-6; 8 nucleotides line up with TRBD1. CDR3 length equals 14 residues. Germline-derived CDR1 and CDR2 are MNHNS and SASEGT. The V segment lost 6 bases and the J segment 5 bases; nucleotides outside the gene matches: 3. CDR3 amino acids: CASSGQGRANVLTF. Here the CDR3 DNA reads TGTGCCAGCAGCGGACAGGGAAGGGCCAACGTCCTGACTTTC.

The V call is TRBV11-2, the J call TRBJ2-3; 8 bases are a match to TRBD2. CDR3 length equals 15 residues. CDR1 and CDR2 from the germline V gene are SGHAT and FQNNGV. J gave up 2 bases and V 3 bases, and 4 bases lay outside the gene matches. CDR3 coding DNA: TGTGCCAGCAGCTTCCATAGCGGGAACACAGATACGCAGTATTTT. Residues: CASSFHSGNTDTQYF.